This record looks at one TCR beta chain sequence and its context. The antigen it binds to is not known. The input lacks base qualities; no much larger clone sits a single base away. The CDR3 regions of human TCRbeta chains were analyzed by immunosequencing. As for how the authors treated the data: Repertoire TCRs were checked for matches against a reference library of SARS-CoV-2-specific TCRs that had been generated using the MIRA antigen-specificity platform. Breadth was defined as the fraction of unique TCRs that were SARS-CoV-2-associated, and depth was defined as the fraction of total T cells that were SARS-CoV-2-associated. Using the MIRA data, every spike-specific TCR was mapped to the spike region that the TCR reacted to and assigned to either a CD4 or a CD8 class. Log10-transformed breadth and depth values were compared by one-way ANOVA with Sidak's multiple comparisons tests. TCRdb took over this immuneACCESS table, retaining in-frame rearrangements with V and J assigned. Such tables are incomplete; in checked studies, under half of the missing clones stem from an unresolved V gene, and the remainder is unexplained. V and J calls and clone size are given by that table; D and trimming were obtained from the DNA. Here the sample has 90,000 to 150,000 clones; around 86% occur a single time. The top ten hold about 1.2% of the sample.

The data stem from a study of T cell responses to AZD1222 COVID-19 vaccine (dated by TCRdb to the early 2020s). Background for the entire study: AZD1222 recipients whose second dose came at about 4 weeks and those whose second dose came at about 12 weeks were combined into one group, since spike-specific TCR depth and breadth did not differ between the two schedules. Trial participants were enrolled into age subgroups of 18-55, 56-69 and 70-plus years, which contained about 150, 28 and 57 TCR-sequenced participants, respectively. A total of approximately 240 trial participants underwent TCR sequencing, of whom 207 had received two doses of AZD1222 and around 25 had received two doses of the MenACWY control vaccine. Summary of the overall study and its limitations: Participants were mostly white British, with more females than males. The authors suggested clonal diversity may have been underestimated. The 56-69-year group was small, and its depth increase did not reach significance, likely because of low power. Conclusions about previously exposed vaccinees are limited because only five to seven AZD1222 recipients were SARS-CoV-2 seropositive at baseline. Because no day 14 peak-response samples were available, repertoires were characterized only after the peak T cell response. Reportedly, almost half of the unique spike-specific TCRs recognized epitopes lying outside the regions that are mutated in the B.1.351 and B.1.1.7 variants. CD4 TCRs associated with the vaccine covered the entire spike protein, and the dominant responses were in regions 160-218 and 743-854. After two AZD1222 doses, spike-specific TCR breadth and depth were significantly higher than at day 0 and than in MenACWY recipients.

Its CDR3 holds 16 amino acids, cysteine through phenylalanine. The entry retains the CDR3 DNA only, 48 bases that are in frame from base 1. Reading the germline V gene (reference sequence) gives CDR1 SSHAT and CDR2 FNYEAQ. The germline V and J ends show losses of 4 bases and 6 bases respectively, and no gene match explains 5 bases of the junction. The sample's time point label is to be understood as: baseline before first vaccination. Vaccinee samples were obtained from the UK trials COV001 and COV002, which included a single-blind randomized controlled phase 2/3 trial of AZD1222 (ChAdOx1 nCoV-19) in healthy adults. Trial participant PBMC samples were collected at day 0 and day 28 after the second dose for TCRbeta chain sequencing.

The sample here was peripheral blood, taken on day 0 of AZD1222 vaccination. The rearranged segments are TRBV7-7 and TRBJ2-2, and 13 junction bases match TRBD2. This TCR was recovered from an adult in good health. The DNA sequence reads TGTGCCAGCAGCTCGGGACTAGCGGGGTTATCCGGGGAGCTGTTTTTT. Its coded protein is CASSSGLAGLSGELFF.